The 15 T cell receptor beta chains in this list originate from one sample, sequenced in a study of blood T cells in healthy people across ages. A second PCR of about 7 to 11 cycles used a sample-barcoded 5' primer and a J-beta primer mix. TCRdb recomputed calls from the 5' RACE reads with MiXCR, one row per CDR3 protein. The sample carries fewer than 2,000,000 distinct CDR3 sequences, about 35% recorded once. Sequencing was carried out using blood. The origin of the receptors is a woman between 25 and 40 years old in good health.

Concerning this clonotype itself: A much more abundant neighbour one base away suggests this may be a read error. The chain uses TRBV15 and TRBJ2-7, with D perhaps TRBD2 (5 bases). The CDR3 sequence is 14 residues long. The germline CDR1 and CDR2 sequences are LNHNV and YYDKDF (reference sequence). The CDR3: CAARDPSSSYEQYF. The CDR3 nucleotides read TGTGCCGCCAGAGACCCTAGCAGCTCCTACGAGCAGTACTTC.

Ten or more counts support this clonotype. V gene TRBV29-1 combines with J gene TRBJ2-5, with 7 bases lining up with TRBD2. The CDR3 totals 13 residues. CDR1 and CDR2 (germline): SQVTM, ANQGSEA. Losses at the gene ends were 6 bases for V and 2 bases for J; bases not matched to a gene: 6. CDR3 sequence: CSVQAGKQETQYF. Written as DNA, the CDR3 is TGCAGCGTCCAAGCGGGGAAACAAGAGACCCAGTACTTC.

This clonotype has just a few counts. The rearrangement uses TRBV7-9 and TRBJ2-1, with 8 bases that match TRBD2. Germline V gene sequence: CDR1 SEHNR, CDR2 FQNEAQ (reference sequence). The CDR3 spans 13 residues. V dropped 2 bases and J dropped 15; count of bases not matched to a gene: 9. The CDR3, as DNA: TGTGCCAGCAGCTTAAGGATAGCGGGGTATCGGTTCTTC. Translation gives CASSLRIAGYRFF.

This clonotype has more than one count but fewer than ten. The rearrangement links TRBV7-8 to TRBJ2-1; possible D gene TRBD2, 6 bases. The germline CDR1 and CDR2 sequences are SGHVS and FQNEAQ. This CDR3 is 14 amino acids long. V lost 5 bases, J lost 7 bases, and 15 bases lay in between. Written as DNA, the CDR3 is TGTGCCAGCAGCCCGGGGGTAGCGGCTAATGAGCAGTTCTTC. It specifies CASSPGVAANEQFF. Full variable domain (rest looked up from reference TRBV7-8 and TRBJ2-1): GAGVSQSPRYKVAKRGQDVALRCDPISGHVSLFWYQQALGQGPEFLTYFQNEAQLDKSGLPSDRFFAERPEGSVSTLKIQRTQQEDSAVYLCASSPGVAANEQFFGPGTRLTVL.

The chain is built from TRBV20-1 and TRBJ2-3, with 8 bases matching TRBD2. This CDR3 has 14 residues. J was trimmed by 3 bases and V by 7 bases; bases with no gene match: 9. From germline, CDR1 is DFQATT and CDR2 SNEGSKA (reference sequence). The CDR3: CSGNPGLETDTQYF. The CDR3 DNA is TGCAGTGGAAACCCGGGACTAGAGACAGATACGCAGTATTTT.

The CDR3 reads CASSVGPERTYNEQFF. The CDR3 DNA sequence: TGTGCCAGCAGCGTAGGCCCGGAACGGACCTACAATGAGCAGTTCTTC. The genes are TRBV9 and TRBJ2-1; D is undetermined. This CDR3 is 16 amino acids long. V was pared by 0 bases and J by 2 bases, with 12 bases between. Per the germline V gene, CDR1 is SGDLS and CDR2 is YYNGEE. Complete variable domain (other parts from reference TRBV9 and TRBJ2-1): DSGVTQTPKHLITATGQRVTLRCSPRSGDLSVYWYQQSLDQGLQFLIQYYNGEERAKGNILERFSAQQFPDLHSELNLSSLELGDSALYFCASSVGPERTYNEQFFGPGTRLTVL.

V and J are TRBV5-1 and TRBJ1-1; D not resolved. This CDR3 has 17 amino acids. V gave up 7 bases and J gave up 0 bases, with 22 bases separating them. Germline V lookup: CDR1 SGHRS, CDR2 YFSETQ. CDR3 nucleotides: TGCGCCAGCTCTCGGGCAGGCGAATCCCCGATGAACACTGAAGCTTTCTTT. Amino acid sequence: CASSRAGESPMNTEAFF.

The chain has TRBV5-6 and TRBJ2-1; D not resolved. Trimming pared 5 bases from V and 0 bases from J, leaving 15 bases between. The CDR3 is 16 amino acids. Germline-derived CDR1 and CDR2 are SGHDT and YYEEEE. The CDR3 loop reads CASSYLRRSSYNEQFF. The CDR3 coding sequence is TGTGCCAGCAGTTACTTACGTAGGAGCTCCTACAATGAGCAGTTCTTC. The full variable domain, its missing parts supplied by reference TRBV5-6 and TRBJ2-1, is DAGVTQSPTHLIKTRGQQVTLRCSPKSGHDTVSWYQQALGQGPQFIFQYYEEEERQRGNFPDRFSGHQFPNYSSELNVNALLLGDSALYLCASSYLRRSSYNEQFFGPGTRLTVL.

This CDR3 reads CSVQGADGYTF. The CDR3 nucleotides are TGCAGCGTACAGGGGGCAGATGGCTACACCTTC. The rearrangement uses TRBV29-1 and TRBJ1-2; TRBD1 matches 9 bases. This CDR3 is 11 amino acids long. Germline CDR1 SQVTM, CDR2 ANQGSEA. J lost 6 bases, V lost 6 bases, and 2 bases had no gene match.

V is TRBV3-1 and J is TRBJ2-7, with D maybe TRBD1 (5 bases). V shed 1 base and J shed 7 bases, with 11 bases lying between them. The CDR3 consists of 13 residues. CDR1 is LGHDT and CDR2 is YNNKEL in the germline V gene (reference sequence). CDR3 region: CASSQGQFLEQYF. The CDR3 coding sequence is TGTGCCAGCAGCCAAGGACAGTTCTTGGAGCAGTACTTC.

The table lists this clonotype with a few counts. The rearrangement joins TRBV4-1 to TRBJ2-3, with 8 bases that match TRBD2. J lost 1 base, V lost 4 bases, and 4 bases had no gene match. This CDR3 has 15 residues. In germline, CDR1 is MGHRA, CDR2 YSYEKL. CDR3 sequence reads: CASSRVLAGTDTQYF. In DNA, the CDR3 is TGCGCCAGCAGCCGGGTACTAGCGGGCACAGATACGCAGTATTTT.

As to this clonotype: At one of its ends the junction is not consistent with the germline gene, which may arise from a read error. The CDR3 protein is CTSSYGGRDQETQYF. In DNA form, the CDR3 reads TGTACCAGCAGTTACGGGGGCAGGGACCAAGAGACCCAGTACTTC. V is TRBV6-5 and J is TRBJ2-5; either TRBD1 or TRBD2 may supply D (6 bases each). Germline V CDR1 and CDR2: MNHEY, SVGAGI. This CDR3 has 15 amino acids.

J is TRBJ2-1 and V is TRBV6-5, with 8 bases that match TRBD2. The germline V gene encodes CDR1 MNHEY and CDR2 SVGAGI. V was pared by 0 bases and J by 5 bases, with 9 bases of the junction left unmatched. This CDR3 contains 17 residues. The CDR3 bases are TGTGCCAGCAGTTACTCTCTTCCAGCGGGGGTTGACAATGAGCAGTTCTTC. Translated, it gives CASSYSLPAGVDNEQFF.

The V and J genes are TRBV9 and TRBJ1-4; the match to TRBD1 covers 7 bases. The trim removed 4 bases at V and 10 bases at J, leaving 10 bases unmatched. Per germline, CDR1 SGDLS and CDR2 YYNGEE. The CDR3 extends over 14 amino acids. Written as DNA, the CDR3 is TGTGCCAGCAGCCCTACAGGGGACGCAGGAAAACTGTTTTTT. This sequence encodes CASSPTGDAGKLFF. Full variable domain (missing parts from reference TRBV9 and TRBJ1-4): DSGVTQTPKHLITATGQRVTLRCSPRSGDLSVYWYQQSLDQGLQFLIQYYNGEERAKGNILERFSAQQFPDLHSELNLSSLELGDSALYFCASSPTGDAGKLFFGSGTQLSVL.

This clonotype was detected only a few times. The chain employs TRBV12-3 or TRBV12-4 and TRBJ2-3; no clear D. V lost 8 bases to trimming and J lost 4 bases, with 19 bases between them. The CDR3 loop spans 15 amino acids. CDR3 in amino acids: CASRPLVGPADTQYF. In DNA form, the CDR3 reads TGTGCCAGCCGCCCCCTCGTAGGTCCCGCAGATACGCAGTATTTT.